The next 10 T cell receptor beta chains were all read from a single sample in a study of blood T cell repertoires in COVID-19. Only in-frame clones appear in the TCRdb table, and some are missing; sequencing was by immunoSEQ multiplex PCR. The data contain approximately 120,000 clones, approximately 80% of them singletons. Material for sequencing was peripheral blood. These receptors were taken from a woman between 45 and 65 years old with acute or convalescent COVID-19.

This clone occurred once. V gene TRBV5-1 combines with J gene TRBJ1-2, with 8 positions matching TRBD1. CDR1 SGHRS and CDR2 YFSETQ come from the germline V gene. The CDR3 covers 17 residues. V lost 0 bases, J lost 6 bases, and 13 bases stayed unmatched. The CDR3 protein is CASSLAGLGQGADGYTF. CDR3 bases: TGCGCCAGCAGCTTGGCTGGGTTGGGGCAGGGGGCGGATGGCTACACCTTC.

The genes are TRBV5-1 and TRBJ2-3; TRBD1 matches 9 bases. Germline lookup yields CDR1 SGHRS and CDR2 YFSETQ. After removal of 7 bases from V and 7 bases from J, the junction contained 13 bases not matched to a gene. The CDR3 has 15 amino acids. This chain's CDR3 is CASGFLGQGGNTQYF. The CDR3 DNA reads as TGCGCCAGCGGTTTTCTGGGACAGGGAGGAAATACGCAGTATTTT.

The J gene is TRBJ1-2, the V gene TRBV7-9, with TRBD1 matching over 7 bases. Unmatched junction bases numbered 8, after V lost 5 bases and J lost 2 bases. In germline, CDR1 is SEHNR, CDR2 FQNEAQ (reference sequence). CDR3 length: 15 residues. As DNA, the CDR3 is TGTGCCAGCAGCCATTTAACAGGGGCGAACTATGGCTACACCTTC. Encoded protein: CASSHLTGANYGYTF.

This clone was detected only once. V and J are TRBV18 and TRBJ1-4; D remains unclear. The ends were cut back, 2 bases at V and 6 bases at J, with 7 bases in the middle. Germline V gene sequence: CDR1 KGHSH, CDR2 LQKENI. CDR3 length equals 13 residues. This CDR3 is CASSPRRDEKLFF. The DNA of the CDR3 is TGTGCCAGCTCACCAAGACGGGATGAAAAACTGTTTTTT.

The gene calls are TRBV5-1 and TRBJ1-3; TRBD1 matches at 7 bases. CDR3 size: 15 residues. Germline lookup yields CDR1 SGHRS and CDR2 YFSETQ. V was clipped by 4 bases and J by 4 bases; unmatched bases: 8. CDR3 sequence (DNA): TGCGCCAGCAGCCCCACGGGACAGTTAGGAAACACCATATATTTT. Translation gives CASSPTGQLGNTIYF.

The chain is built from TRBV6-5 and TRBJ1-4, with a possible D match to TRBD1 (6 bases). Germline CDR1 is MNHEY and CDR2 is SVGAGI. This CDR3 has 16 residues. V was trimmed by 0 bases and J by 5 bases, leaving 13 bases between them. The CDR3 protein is CASSYSGPTGNEKLFF. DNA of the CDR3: TGTGCCAGCAGTTACTCGGGTCCTACAGGGAATGAAAAACTGTTTTTT.

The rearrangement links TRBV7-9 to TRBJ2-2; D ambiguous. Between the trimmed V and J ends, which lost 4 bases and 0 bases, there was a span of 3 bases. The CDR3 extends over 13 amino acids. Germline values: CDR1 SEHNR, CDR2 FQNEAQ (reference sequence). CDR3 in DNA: TGTGCCAGCAGCTCAGCGAACACCGGGGAGCTGTTTTTT. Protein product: CASSSANTGELFF.

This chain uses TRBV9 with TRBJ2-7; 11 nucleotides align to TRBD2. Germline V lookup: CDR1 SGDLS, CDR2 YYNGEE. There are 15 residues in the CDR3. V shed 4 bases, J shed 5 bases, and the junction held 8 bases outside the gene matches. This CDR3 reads CASSLTSGGPDEQYF. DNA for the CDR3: TGTGCCAGCAGCTTAACTAGCGGGGGTCCCGACGAGCAGTACTTC.

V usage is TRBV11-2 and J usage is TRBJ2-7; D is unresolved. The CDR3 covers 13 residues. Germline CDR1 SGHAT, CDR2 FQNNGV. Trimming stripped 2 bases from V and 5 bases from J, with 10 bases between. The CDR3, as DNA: TGTGCCAGCAGCTTATCACGGTTGAACGAGCAGTACTTC. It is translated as CASSLSRLNEQYF.

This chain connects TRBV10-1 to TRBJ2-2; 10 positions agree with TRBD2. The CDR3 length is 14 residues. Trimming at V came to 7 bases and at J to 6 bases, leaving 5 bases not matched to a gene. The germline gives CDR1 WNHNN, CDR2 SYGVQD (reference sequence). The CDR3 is CASNSGGLAGELFF. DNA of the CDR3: TGCGCCAGCAATAGCGGGGGGCTTGCCGGGGAGCTGTTTTTT.